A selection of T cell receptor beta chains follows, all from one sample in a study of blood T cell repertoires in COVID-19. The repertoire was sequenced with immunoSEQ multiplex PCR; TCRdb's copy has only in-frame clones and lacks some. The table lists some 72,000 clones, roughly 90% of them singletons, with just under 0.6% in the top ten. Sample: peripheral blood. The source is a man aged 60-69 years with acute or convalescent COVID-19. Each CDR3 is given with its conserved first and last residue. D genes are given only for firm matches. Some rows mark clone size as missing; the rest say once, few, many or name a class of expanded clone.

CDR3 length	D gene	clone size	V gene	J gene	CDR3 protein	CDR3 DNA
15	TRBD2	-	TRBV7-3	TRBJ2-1	CASSSGSTVTNEQFF	TGTGCCAGCAGTAGCGGGAGTACGGTTACAAATGAGCAGTTCTTC
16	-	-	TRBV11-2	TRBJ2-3	CASSLSGRGGTDTQYF	TGTGCCAGCAGCTTATCTGGGCGGGGTGGCACAGATACGCAGTATTTT
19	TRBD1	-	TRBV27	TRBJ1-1	CASSKDRGMRISEHTEAFF	TGTGCCAGCAGTAAGGACAGGGGGATGAGGATTTCGGAGCACACTGAAGCTTTCTTT
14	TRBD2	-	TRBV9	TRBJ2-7	CASSVSGSGYEQYF	TGTGCCAGCAGCGTCAGCGGGAGCGGCTACGAGCAGTACTTC
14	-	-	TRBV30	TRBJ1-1	CAWSVEHMNTEAFF	TGTGCCTGGAGTGTTGAACATATGAACACTGAAGCTTTCTTT
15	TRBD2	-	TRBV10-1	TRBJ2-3	CASSDSAGGTDTQYF	TGCGCCAGCAGTGACTCTGCGGGAGGCACAGATACGCAGTATTTT
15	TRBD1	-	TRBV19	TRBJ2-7	CASSLGTGGYHEQYF	TGTGCCAGTAGCCTTGGGACAGGGGGTTATCACGAGCAGTACTTC
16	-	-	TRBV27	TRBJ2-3	CASSTRGWGRTDTQYF	TGTGCCAGCAGCACCCGCGGATGGGGGCGCACAGATACGCAGTATTTT
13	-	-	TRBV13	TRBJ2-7	CASSLGRSYEQYF	TGTGCCAGCAGCTTAGGCCGCAGCTACGAGCAGTACTTC
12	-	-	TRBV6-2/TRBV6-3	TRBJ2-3	CASSSSADTQYF	TGTGCCAGCAGTTCGTCGGCAGATACGCAGTATTTT
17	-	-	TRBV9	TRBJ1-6	CASTPYPALDSNSPLHF	TGTGCCAGCACCCCATACCCGGCACTGGACAGTAACTCACCCCTCCACTTT
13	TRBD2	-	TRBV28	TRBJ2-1	CASRPGGVDEQFF	TGTGCCAGCAGACCCGGGGGGGTCGATGAGCAGTTCTTC
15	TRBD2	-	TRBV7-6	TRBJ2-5	CASRRGTSSGETQYF	TGTGCCAGCAGGCGAGGGACTAGTTCAGGAGAGACCCAGTACTTC
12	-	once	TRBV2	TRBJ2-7	CASTFGGEEQYF	TGTGCCAGCACCTTCGGAGGGGAAGAGCAGTACTTC
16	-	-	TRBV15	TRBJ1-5	CATSRGGTGRNQPQHF	TGTGCCACCAGCAGAGGGGGGACCGGGAGGAATCAGCCCCAGCATTTT
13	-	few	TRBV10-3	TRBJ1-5	CAIGEGDYQPQHF	TGTGCCATCGGCGAGGGGGATTATCAGCCCCAGCATTTT
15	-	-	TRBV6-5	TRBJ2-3	CASSYTRVSTDTQYF	TGTGCCAGCAGTTATACCCGAGTCAGCACAGATACGCAGTATTTT
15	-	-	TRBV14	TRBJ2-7	CASSPRGQPYYEQYF	TGTGCCAGCAGCCCACGAGGACAGCCCTACTACGAGCAGTACTTC
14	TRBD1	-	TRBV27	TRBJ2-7	CASSFWDRTYEQYF	TGTGCCAGCAGCTTTTGGGACAGAACCTACGAGCAGTACTTC
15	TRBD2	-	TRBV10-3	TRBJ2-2	CAISGRGRDGGELFF	TGTGCCATCAGTGGGAGAGGGAGGGACGGCGGGGAGCTGTTTTTT
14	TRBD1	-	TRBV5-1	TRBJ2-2	CASSRTQGSGELFF	TGCGCCAGCAGCCGGACACAGGGGTCCGGGGAGCTGTTTTTT
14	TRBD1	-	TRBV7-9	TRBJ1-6	CASSSTGDNSPLHF	TGTGCCAGCAGCTCCACAGGGGATAATTCACCCCTCCACTTT
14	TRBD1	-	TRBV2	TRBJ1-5	CASSRDRANQPQHF	TGTGCCAGCAGCCGGGACAGGGCTAATCAGCCCCAGCATTTT
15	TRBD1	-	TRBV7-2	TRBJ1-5	CASSVRDRGNQPQHF	TGTGCCAGCAGCGTCCGGGACAGAGGCAATCAGCCCCAGCATTTT
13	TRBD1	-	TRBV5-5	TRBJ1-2	CASRLTGSDGHTF	TGTGCCAGCAGATTGACAGGGTCGGATGGCCACACCTTC
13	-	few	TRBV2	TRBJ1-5	CASRRGRDQPQHF	TGTGCCAGCAGGCGCGGGAGGGATCAGCCCCAGCATTTT
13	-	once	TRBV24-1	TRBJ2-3	CATSVSGTDTQYF	TGTGCCACCAGTGTTAGCGGCACAGATACGCAGTATTTT
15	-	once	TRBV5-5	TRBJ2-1	CASSSLGGSYNEQFF	TGTGCCAGCAGCTCGCTCGGGGGCTCCTACAATGAGCAGTTCTTC
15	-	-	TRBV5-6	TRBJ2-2	CASSPLSSDSGELFF	TGTGCCAGCAGCCCCCTATCTAGTGATTCCGGGGAGCTGTTTTTT
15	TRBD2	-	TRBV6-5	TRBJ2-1	CASSSGLAGTDEQFF	TGTGCCAGCAGTTCAGGACTAGCGGGCACCGATGAGCAGTTCTTC
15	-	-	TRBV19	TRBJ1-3	CARLHRGLVGNTIYF	TGTGCCAGGCTCCACAGAGGGTTGGTTGGAAACACCATATATTTT
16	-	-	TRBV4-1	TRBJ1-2	CASSQDEVRANYGYTF	TGCGCCAGCAGCCAAGATGAGGTCAGGGCTAACTATGGCTACACCTTC
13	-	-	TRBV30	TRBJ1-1	CAWSAGQNTEAFF	TGTGCCTGGAGTGCGGGACAAAACACTGAAGCTTTCTTT
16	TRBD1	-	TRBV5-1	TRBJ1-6	CASSLRTGGENSPLHF	TGCGCCAGCAGCCTACGGACAGGCGGAGAAAATTCACCCCTCCACTTT
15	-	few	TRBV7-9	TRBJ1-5	CASSSLQGSNQPQHF	TGTGCCAGCAGCTCGCTCCAGGGGAGCAATCAGCCCCAGCATTTT
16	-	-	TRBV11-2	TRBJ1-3	CASSFGGIEVGNTIYF	TGTGCCAGCAGCTTTGGAGGGATTGAGGTTGGAAACACCATATATTTT
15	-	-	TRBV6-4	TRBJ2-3	CASSDKGGLGDTQYF	TGTGCCAGCAGTGACAAGGGGGGGCTTGGGGATACGCAGTATTTT
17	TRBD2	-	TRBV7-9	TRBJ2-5	CASSLGGSGPLQETQYF	TGTGCCAGCAGCTTAGGAGGTAGCGGGCCTTTGCAAGAGACCCAGTACTTC
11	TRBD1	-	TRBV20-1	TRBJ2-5	CSADRGKTQYF	TGCAGTGCCGACAGGGGAAAGACCCAGTACTTC
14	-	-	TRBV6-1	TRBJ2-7	CASSEGQGLYEQYF	TGTGCCAGCAGTGAAGGCCAGGGTCTCTACGAGCAGTACTTC
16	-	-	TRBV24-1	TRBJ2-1	CATSDRTVSSYNEQFF	TGTGCCACCAGTGATAGGACAGTGAGCTCCTACAATGAGCAGTTCTTC
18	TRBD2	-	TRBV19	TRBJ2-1	CASSKRLAGGRSYNEQFF	TGTGCCAGCTCTAAAAGACTAGCGGGGGGGCGCTCCTACAATGAGCAGTTCTTC
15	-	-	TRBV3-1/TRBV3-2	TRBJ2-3	CASSQELWGADTQYF	TGTGCCAGCAGCCAAGAGTTGTGGGGCGCAGATACGCAGTATTTT
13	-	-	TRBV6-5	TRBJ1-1	CASKRAANTEAFF	TGTGCCAGCAAGCGGGCAGCGAACACTGAAGCTTTCTTT
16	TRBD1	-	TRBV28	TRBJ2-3	CASSWDSPDGTDTQYF	TGTGCCAGCAGTTGGGACAGCCCTGACGGCACAGATACGCAGTATTTT
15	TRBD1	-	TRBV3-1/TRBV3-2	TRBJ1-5	CASSQGQGLYQPQHF	TGTGCCAGCAGCCAAGGACAGGGGTTGTATCAGCCCCAGCATTTT
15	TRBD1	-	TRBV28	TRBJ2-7	CASSFFRDRGDEQYF	TGTGCCAGCAGTTTCTTCCGAGACAGGGGTGACGAGCAGTACTTC
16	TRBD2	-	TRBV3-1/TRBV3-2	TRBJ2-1	CASSQLAGGRSFEQFF	TGTGCCAGCAGCCAACTAGCGGGGGGGCGTTCATTTGAGCAGTTCTTC
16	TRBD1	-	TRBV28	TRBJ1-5	CASSLDRGRDNQPQHF	TGTGCCAGCAGTCTGGACAGGGGGCGCGACAATCAGCCCCAGCATTTT
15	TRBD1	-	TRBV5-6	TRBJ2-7	CASSCWDRGPYEQYF	TGTGCCAGCAGCTGTTGGGACAGGGGGCCCTACGAGCAGTACTTC
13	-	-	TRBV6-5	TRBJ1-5	CASRPRGNQPQHF	TGTGCCAGCAGGCCCCGGGGCAATCAGCCCCAGCATTTT
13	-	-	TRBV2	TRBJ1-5	CASVGRSNQPQHF	TGTGCCAGCGTGGGCAGGAGCAATCAGCCCCAGCATTTT
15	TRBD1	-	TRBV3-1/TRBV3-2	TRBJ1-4	CASSLRTGTYEKLFF	TGTGCCAGCAGCCTTCGGACAGGTACCTATGAAAAACTGTTTTTT
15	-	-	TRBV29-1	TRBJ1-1	CSVEGPDSLNTEAFF	TGCAGCGTTGAAGGCCCAGACAGCTTGAACACTGAAGCTTTCTTT
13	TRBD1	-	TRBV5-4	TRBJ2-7	CASSTQGAGEQYF	TGTGCCAGCAGCACACAGGGGGCCGGCGAGCAGTACTTC
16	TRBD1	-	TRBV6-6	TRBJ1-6	CASSRQGARIGSPLHF	TGTGCCAGCAGTCGACAGGGGGCGCGCATTGGTTCACCCCTCCACTTT
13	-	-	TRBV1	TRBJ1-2	CTSGGSFHYGYTF	TGCACCAGCGGAGGGTCGTTTCACTATGGCTACACCTTC
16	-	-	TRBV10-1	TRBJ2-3	CASSESRGRPTDTQYF	TGCGCCAGCAGTGAGTCGAGAGGCCGGCCCACAGATACGCAGTATTTT
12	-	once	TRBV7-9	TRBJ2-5	CASSSVRETQYF	TGTGCCAGCAGCTCCGTGCGGGAGACCCAGTACTTC